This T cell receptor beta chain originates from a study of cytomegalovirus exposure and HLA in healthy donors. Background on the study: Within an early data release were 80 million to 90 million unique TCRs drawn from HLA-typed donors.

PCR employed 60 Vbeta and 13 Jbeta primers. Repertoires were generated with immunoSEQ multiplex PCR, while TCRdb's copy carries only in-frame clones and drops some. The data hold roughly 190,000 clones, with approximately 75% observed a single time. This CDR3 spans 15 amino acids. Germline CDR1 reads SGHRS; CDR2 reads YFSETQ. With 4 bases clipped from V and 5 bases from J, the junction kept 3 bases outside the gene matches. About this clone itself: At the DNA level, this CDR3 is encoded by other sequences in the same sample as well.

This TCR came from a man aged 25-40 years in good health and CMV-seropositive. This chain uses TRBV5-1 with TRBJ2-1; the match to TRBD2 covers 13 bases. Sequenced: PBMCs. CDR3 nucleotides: TGCGCCAGCAGCCCGGGGACTAGCGGGAACAATGAGCAGTTCTTC. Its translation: CASSPGTSGNNEQFF.